This record looks at one TCR beta chain sequence and its context. The data were taken from a study of blood T cell repertoires in COVID-19. In the study overall: The United States, Italy and Spain provided the acute and convalescent COVID-19 samples.

Individuals aged about 18 to 90 years were recruited from 24 US areas. Original analysis: By means of reference gene primer amplification, nucleated cell counts were estimated. The protocol was immunoSEQ multiplex PCR, while the TCRdb copy is restricted to in-frame clones and leaves out a portion. V, J and clone size were drawn from that table, and D and trimming were deduced from the DNA. This sample has over 250,000 clones, with about 81% found just once. The sequence was collected from a man younger than 45 with acute COVID-19. The sequencing sample was made of PBMCs or T cells enriched from blood (not recorded which).

CDR3: CASSRGQPNEKLFF. The CDR3 DNA is TGTGCCAGCTCACGGGGACAGCCTAATGAAAAACTGTTTTTT. The V and J genes are TRBV18 and TRBJ1-4, with TRBD1 matching over 7 bases. This CDR3 contains 14 residues. V dropped 4 bases and J dropped 3; count of bases not matched to a gene: 2. Germline V lookup: CDR1 KGHSH, CDR2 LQKENI. Looking up the rest from reference TRBV18 and TRBJ1-4 gives the full variable domain: NAGVMQNPRHLVRRRGQEARLRCSPMKGHSHVYWYRQLPEEGLKFMVYLQKENIIDESGMPKERFSAEFPKEGPSILRIQQVVRGDSAAYFCASSRGQPNEKLFFGSGTQLSVL.